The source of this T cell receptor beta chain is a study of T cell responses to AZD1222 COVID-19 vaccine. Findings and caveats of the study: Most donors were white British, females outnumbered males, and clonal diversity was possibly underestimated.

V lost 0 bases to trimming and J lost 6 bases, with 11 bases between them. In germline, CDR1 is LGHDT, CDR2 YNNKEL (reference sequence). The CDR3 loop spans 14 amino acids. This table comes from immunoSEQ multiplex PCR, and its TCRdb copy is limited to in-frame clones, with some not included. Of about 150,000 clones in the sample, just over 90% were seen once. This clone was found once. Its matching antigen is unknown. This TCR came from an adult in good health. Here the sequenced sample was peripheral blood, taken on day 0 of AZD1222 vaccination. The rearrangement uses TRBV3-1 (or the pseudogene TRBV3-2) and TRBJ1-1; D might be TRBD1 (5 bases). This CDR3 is CASSQEQSGSEAFF. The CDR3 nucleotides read TGTGCCAGCAGCCAAGAGCAGTCAGGGTCTGAAGCTTTCTTT.